A selection of T cell receptor beta chains follows, all from one sample in a study of cytomegalovirus exposure and HLA in healthy donors. Some clones are missing from TCRdb's copy, which holds only in-frame ones; the method was immunoSEQ multiplex PCR. The sample shows about 77,000 clones, 75% to 80% of them seen only once. The source material was PBMCs. The receptor source for this set is a man aged 40-55 years in good health and CMV-seronegative. CDR3s include the opening cysteine and the closing phenylalanine or tryptophan. The D gene is left open where the match is weak. Expanded clones get a size class; other rows say once, few or many, or leave the size out.

NA,TRBV4-3,NA,TRBJ2-7,CASSQDLPREQYF,TGCGCCAGCAGCCAAGATCTACCTCGGGAGCAGTACTTC
NA,TRBV10-3,NA,TRBJ2-7,CAISGGEYDEQYF,TGTGCCATCAGTGGCGGGGAGTACGACGAGCAGTACTTC
TRBD2,TRBV7-2,NA,TRBJ2-3,CASRPGTSGTDTQYF,TGTGCCAGCAGACCCGGGACTAGCGGCACAGATACGCAGTATTTT
NA,TRBV20-1,few,TRBJ1-2,CSASGIGYTF,TGCAGTGCTTCAGGGATCGGCTACACCTTC
NA,TRBV6-5,NA,TRBJ2-3,CASSYFGTSTDTQYF,TGTGCCAGCAGTTACTTCGGGACTAGCACAGATACGCAGTATTTT
NA,TRBV6-5,NA,TRBJ1-6,CASSYSAGSPLHF,TGTGCCAGCAGTTACTCGGCAGGGTCACCCCTCCACTTT
TRBD1,TRBV5-4,NA,TRBJ2-7,CASSTRTGGNEQYF,TGTGCCAGCAGCACCCGGACAGGGGGTAACGAGCAGTACTTC
TRBD2,TRBV5-4,few,TRBJ2-1,CASSPPGRDSYNEQFF,TGTGCCAGCAGCCCCCCCGGGAGGGACTCCTACAATGAGCAGTTCTTC
TRBD2,TRBV6-1,few,TRBJ2-5,CASSELAGGPQETQYF,TGTGCCAGCAGTGAGCTAGCGGGAGGCCCACAAGAGACCCAGTACTTC
NA,TRBV30,once,TRBJ1-4,CAWKLRKNEKLFF,TGTGCCTGGAAGCTTCGCAAAAATGAAAAACTGTTTTTT
TRBD2,TRBV28,NA,TRBJ2-3,CASRTFIKAGGTDTQYF,TGTGCCAGCAGAACCTTCATCAAGGCGGGGGGCACAGATACGCAGTATTTT
NA,TRBV27,NA,TRBJ2-1,CASSSSQRDSRRDYNEQFF,TGTGCCAGCAGTTCCAGTCAACGGGACTCTCGGAGGGACTACAATGAGCAGTTCTTC
TRBD1,TRBV19,NA,TRBJ1-1,CASSIGQGLNTEAFF,TGTGCCAGTAGTATCGGACAGGGTTTGAACACTGAAGCTTTCTTT
NA,TRBV2,NA,TRBJ2-1,CASSVGRALYNEQFF,TGTGCCAGCAGTGTTGGCAGGGCTCTCTACAATGAGCAGTTCTTC
NA,TRBV7-8,NA,TRBJ2-1,CASSLGGSGSYNEQFF,TGTGCCAGCAGCTTAGGGGGCAGTGGCTCCTACAATGAGCAGTTCTTC
NA,TRBV5-1,NA,TRBJ1-1,CASSLMSSNTEAFF,TGCGCCAGCAGCTTGATGTCCTCGAACACTGAAGCTTTCTTT
NA,TRBV2,NA,TRBJ1-5,CASSEQMRGGQPQHF,TGTGCCAGCAGTGAACAAATGAGGGGGGGACAGCCCCAGCATTTT
TRBD2,TRBV9,NA,TRBJ2-7,CASSVQPSSGRDEQYF,TGTGCCAGCAGCGTGCAACCCTCTAGCGGGAGAGACGAGCAGTACTTC
TRBD1,TRBV7-2,NA,TRBJ1-1,CASSLTTGTLTEAFF,TGTGCCAGCAGCTTAACGACAGGGACGCTCACTGAAGCTTTCTTT
TRBD1,TRBV5-1,NA,TRBJ2-3,CASSLGAAGGADTQYF,TGCGCCAGCAGCTTGGGAGCGGCAGGGGGCGCAGATACGCAGTATTTT
NA,TRBV27,NA,TRBJ2-5,CASSLEVRETQYF,TGTGCCAGCAGTTTAGAGGTGAGGGAGACCCAGTACTTC
NA,TRBV7-9,few,TRBJ2-7,CASSHYTTRDSYEQYF,TGTGCCAGCAGCCACTATACTACCAGGGACTCCTACGAGCAGTACTTC
NA,TRBV9,once,TRBJ1-1,CASSSLGTGYTEAFF,TGTGCCAGCAGCTCACTCGGCACGGGGTACACTGAAGCTTTCTTT
TRBD2,TRBV7-3,NA,TRBJ2-7,CASSLTTSGSPHEQYF,TGTGCCAGCAGCTTAACGACTAGCGGGAGCCCCCACGAGCAGTACTTC
NA,TRBV30,NA,TRBJ1-1,CAWIRVGAGTEAFF,TGTGCCTGGATTCGCGTGGGGGCTGGCACTGAAGCTTTCTTT
TRBD2,TRBV7-9,few,TRBJ2-7,CASSSYRTSAIYEQYF,TGTGCCAGCAGCTCCTACCGGACTAGCGCGATCTACGAGCAGTACTTC
NA,TRBV7-3,NA,TRBJ2-6,CASSPPGSGANVLTF,TGTGCCAGCAGCCCTCCAGGCTCTGGGGCCAACGTCCTGACTTTC
NA,TRBV30,NA,TRBJ1-5,CAWSPPGGSNQPQHF,TGTGCCTGGAGCCCTCCGGGGGGGAGCAATCAGCCCCAGCATTTT
NA,TRBV4-2,NA,TRBJ2-7,CASSQGRTGSYEQYF,TGTGCCAGCAGCCAAGGCCGTACAGGCTCCTACGAGCAGTACTTC
NA,TRBV19,NA,TRBJ1-5,CASSTSAGNQPQHF,TGTGCCAGTAGTACGAGTGCAGGGAATCAGCCCCAGCATTTT
NA,TRBV6-1,NA,TRBJ2-2,CASRVLPLDTGELFF,TGTGCCAGCAGGGTACTACCCCTGGACACCGGGGAGCTGTTTTTT
NA,TRBV27,NA,TRBJ2-5,CASSLIGRGMWETQYF,TGTGCCAGCAGTTTAATTGGCAGGGGAATGTGGGAGACCCAGTACTTC
NA,TRBV4-2,few,TRBJ1-4,CASSQEQNEKLFF,TGTGCCAGCAGCCAAGAACAAAACGAAAAACTGTTTTTT
TRBD2,TRBV7-9,NA,TRBJ2-2,CASSFQTSGIVVTGELFF,TGTGCCAGCAGCTTTCAAACTAGCGGGATTGTTGTAACCGGGGAGCTGTTTTTT
TRBD1,TRBV10-3,NA,TRBJ1-2,CAIRDRGSNYGYTF,TGTGCCATCAGGGACAGGGGCTCTAACTATGGCTACACCTTC
TRBD2,TRBV5-1,few,TRBJ2-7,CASSLAGTSGSYEQYF,TGCGCCAGCAGCTTGGCTGGGACTAGCGGCTCCTACGAGCAGTACTTC
NA,TRBV6-5,few,TRBJ2-1,CASSVGLELYNEQFF,TGTGCCAGCAGCGTGGGACTCGAACTCTACAATGAGCAGTTCTTC
TRBD1,TRBV2,NA,TRBJ1-2,CATASSRDSHF,TGTGCCACCGCTTCATCCCGGGACAGCCACTTC
TRBD2,TRBV28,NA,TRBJ2-7,CASRPITRDYPHSYEQYF,TGTGCCAGCAGGCCAATCACCCGGGACTACCCCCACTCCTACGAGCAGTACTTC
NA,TRBV27,NA,TRBJ2-2,CARGGSGVRTGELFF,TGTGCCAGGGGGGGTAGCGGAGTAAGGACCGGGGAGCTGTTTTTT
NA,TRBV4-1,NA,TRBJ2-7,CASSQVEGGAYEQYF,TGCGCCAGCAGCCAAGTCGAAGGCGGGGCCTACGAGCAGTACTTC
NA,TRBV7-6,NA,TRBJ2-2,CASSLSGGSGELFF,TGTGCCAGCAGCTTATCTGGGGGGTCTGGGGAGCTGTTTTTT
TRBD1,TRBV5-1,NA,TRBJ2-1,CASSRDRGRLNEQFF,TGCGCCAGCAGTAGGGACAGGGGGCGACTAAATGAGCAGTTCTTC
TRBD2,TRBV5-1,NA,TRBJ2-1,CASSLAGTSGQHQQFF,TGCGCCAGCAGCTTGGCGGGGACTAGCGGGCAACACCAGCAGTTCTTC
TRBD1,TRBV30,NA,TRBJ2-5,CAWTKTGAYQETQYF,TGTGCCTGGACCAAGACAGGGGCGTACCAAGAGACCCAGTACTTC
TRBD1,TRBV4-3,NA,TRBJ2-7,CASSQARGLYEQYF,TGCGCCAGCAGCCAAGCCAGGGGGCTTTACGAGCAGTACTTC
NA,TRBV19,NA,TRBJ2-7,CASSIYDEQYF,TGTGCCAGTAGTATATATGACGAGCAGTACTTC
NA,TRBV6-1,NA,TRBJ1-2,CASRERQPNYGYTF,TGTGCCAGCAGGGAAAGACAGCCTAACTATGGCTACACCTTC
TRBD2,TRBV10-3,NA,TRBJ2-1,CAISEPFSELAGGAEQFF,TGTGCCATCAGTGAGCCCTTCTCGGAACTAGCGGGAGGTGCTGAGCAGTTCTTC
TRBD2,TRBV4-2,NA,TRBJ2-1,CASSLQREGLSNEQFF,TGTGCCAGCAGCCTACAGCGGGAGGGCTTGTCCAATGAGCAGTTCTTC
TRBD1,TRBV5-8,NA,TRBJ1-5,CASSPTGASNQPQHF,TGTGCCAGCAGCCCTACAGGGGCCAGCAATCAGCCCCAGCATTTT
TRBD2,TRBV5-1,NA,TRBJ2-1,CASSGGTSSNEQFF,TGCGCCAGCAGCGGCGGGACTAGCTCCAATGAGCAGTTCTTC
TRBD1,TRBV9,NA,TRBJ1-1,CASSEGAHTETFF,TGTGCCAGCAGCGAGGGGGCGCACACTGAAACTTTCTTT
NA,TRBV27,NA,TRBJ2-7,CASSPAAGVDEQYF,TGTGCCAGCAGTCCCGCCGCCGGGGTTGACGAGCAGTACTTC